These 7 T cell receptor beta chains were all obtained from the same sample, sequenced in a study of spatial heterogeneity in lung cancer. The time point is: sample taken at primary tumor resection. Whole RNA obtained from tumor, nontumor lung or frozen PBMC underwent sequencing without sorting. Each CDR3 protein gets one entry after TCRdb re-called the 5' RACE reads with MiXCR. Of fewer than 55,000 distinct CDR3 sequences in the sample, about 7.4% were seen once. Here the sequenced sample was PBMCs, taken at surgery. The receptors were gathered from a female donor with early-stage non-small cell lung cancer.

This clonotype was recorded at least ten times. V gene TRBV6-1 combines with J gene TRBJ2-1; 7 bases agree with TRBD1. After removal of 7 bases from V and 4 bases from J, the junction contained 10 bases not matched to a gene. Germline-derived CDR1 and CDR2 are MNHNS and SASEGT. The CDR3 length is 15 residues. The CDR3 reads CASTPLRDSYNEQFF. The DNA of the CDR3 is TGTGCCAGCACTCCTCTTCGGGACAGTTACAATGAGCAGTTCTTC.

V usage is TRBV7-9 and J usage is TRBJ1-3; D is uncertain. CDR1 SEHNR and CDR2 FQNEAQ come from the germline V gene (reference sequence). The length of the CDR3 is 18 residues. Trimming pared 5 bases from V and 0 bases from J, leaving 20 bases between. This chain's CDR3 is CASSHPDGHGNSGNTIYF. CDR3 DNA sequence: TGTGCCAGCAGCCACCCGGACGGCCACGGGAACTCTGGAAACACCATATATTTT.

This clonotype has just a few counts. V gene TRBV11-2 combines with J gene TRBJ2-7; D not certain. Germline CDR1 reads SGHAT; CDR2 reads FQNNGV. The CDR3 length is 13 residues. Deletions cut 5 bases from V and 5 bases from J, with 13 bases between. The DNA of the CDR3 is TGTGCCAGCAGCCACGGCCGCTACAACGAGCAGTACTTC. Translating it yields CASSHGRYNEQYF.

This clonotype was seen a few times. The V and J genes are TRBV6-6 and TRBJ2-7; 9 nucleotides match TRBD2. Germline CDR1 reads MNHNY; CDR2 reads SVGAGI (reference sequence). V lost 2 bases, J lost 6 bases, and 8 bases stayed unmatched. The CDR3 runs 15 residues. CDR3 nucleotide sequence: TGTGCCAGCAGTTACGATAGCGGGGGCAACCCCGAGCAGTACTTC. Translated, it gives CASSYDSGGNPEQYF.

Concerning this clonotype: A much larger clonotype is one base distant, so this may be a read error. The chain employs TRBV6-2 or TRBV6-3 and TRBJ2-5; 8 nucleotides match TRBD2. Trimming at V came to 2 bases and at J to 3 bases, leaving 5 bases not matched to a gene. Germline V CDR1 and CDR2: MNHEY, SVGEGT. There are 15 residues in the CDR3. CDR3 nucleotides: TGTGCCAGCAGTTACAGGCGAGCGGGGGAAGAGACCCAGTACTTC. Translating it yields CASSYRRAGEETQYF.

This chain connects TRBV27 to TRBJ2-7; D is ambiguous. Germline V lookup: CDR1 MNHEY, CDR2 SMNVEV (reference sequence). Trimming left V 5 bases short and J 1 base short, with 9 bases between. The CDR3 spans 13 residues. The CDR3 region is CASSMGSSYEQYF. CDR3 coding DNA: TGTGCCAGCAGTATGGGCAGTTCCTACGAGCAGTACTTC.

The chain carries TRBV6-2 or TRBV6-3 and TRBJ2-1, with unresolved D. CDR3 length equals 16 residues. The germline V and J ends were trimmed by 2 bases and 5 bases, with 16 bases remaining between them. CDR1 is MNHEY, CDR2 SVGEGT, per germline. The CDR3 DNA reads as TGTGCCAGCAGTTACGTAAGGCAGCCGATCCACAATGAGCAGTTCTTC. It translates to CASSYVRQPIHNEQFF.